The present T cell receptor beta chain was sequenced within a study of cytomegalovirus exposure and HLA in healthy donors. Some clones are missing from TCRdb's copy, which holds only in-frame ones; the method was immunoSEQ multiplex PCR. This table has 100,000 to 150,000 clones, roughly nine tenths appearing once. General study results and limits: CMV antigen specificity of three CMV-associated chains was confirmed in vitro. First-cohort TCR clusters tended to co-occur in the 130 or so validation repertoires, a later analysis found. There were some public TCRs occurring in many donors, but most TCR sequences were rare.

Germline V lookup: CDR1 MNHEY, CDR2 SVGAGI. V lost 0 bases to trimming and J lost 1 base, with 12 bases between them. CDR3 length: 16 amino acids. Note on this clone: What it binds is not known.

The chain has TRBV6-5 and TRBJ1-2, with D unclear. The sequence was obtained from a woman between 18 and 29 years old in good health and CMV-seronegative. Sequenced input: PBMCs. The CDR3 loop is CASSYSLRDFNYGYTF. The CDR3 DNA is TGTGCCAGCAGTTACTCTTTGAGGGATTTTAACTATGGCTACACCTTC.